The 2 T cell receptor beta chains presented below share a single source sample, sequenced in a study of blood T cell repertoires in COVID-19 (dated by TCRdb to about 2020). Preparation of the library involved the immunoSEQ multiplex PCR assay. TCRdb re-hosts the immuneACCESS table, in-frame sequences only. Its copies lack some clones; in the studies checked, an unresolved V gene accounts for under half of them, and the cause for the rest is not known. Present in this sample are hundreds of thousands of clones, about 90% of which were seen just once. Of the sample, 0.9% to 1.2% is held by the ten largest clones. Sample: PBMCs or T cells enriched from blood (not recorded which). These TCRs come from a woman under 40 who had recovered from COVID-19.

This sequence joins TRBV9 and TRBJ1-5; maybe TRBD1 (5 bases). The CDR3 is 14 residues long. V was pared by 1 base and J by 7 bases, with 12 bases between. Germline CDR1 and CDR2: SGDLS and YYNGEE. CDR3 sequence reads: CASSVSGGGQPQHF. The CDR3 DNA is TGTGCCAGCAGCGTATCTGGGGGGGGGCAGCCCCAGCATTTT.

The chain combines TRBV3-1 (or the pseudogene TRBV3-2) with TRBJ2-7; a possible D gene is TRBD2 (5 bases). This CDR3 region has 12 residues. The germline V and J ends were trimmed by 0 bases and 7 bases, with 7 bases remaining between them. Germline V gene data show CDR1 as LGHDT and CDR2 as YNNKEL (reference sequence). The CDR3 is CASSQDPGEQYF. In nucleotides, the CDR3 is TGTGCCAGCAGCCAAGATCCGGGAGAGCAGTACTTC.